This TCR beta chain was recorded in a study of blood T cell repertoires in COVID-19. Sequenced by immunoSEQ multiplex PCR; TCRdb stores in-frame clones only, minus some. Among fewer than 200,000 clones listed, just under 90% were seen once. This CDR3 spans 14 amino acids. Trimming cost V 6 bases and J 2 bases; bases outside gene matches: 6. Looked up from germline, CDR1 is PRHDT and CDR2 is FYEKMQ (reference sequence). The receptor was isolated from an older woman with COVID-19, enrolled during active disease. Material: peripheral blood. The genes are TRBV13 and TRBJ2-7, with 8 bases aligning to TRBD1. CDR3 sequence: CASRNTGGPYEQYF. The CDR3 DNA reads TGTGCCAGCAGAAACACAGGGGGTCCCTACGAGCAGTACTTC.